The 23 T cell receptor beta chains below come from one sample, sequenced in a study of identifying expanded T cells in peripheral blood. Measured with immunoSEQ multiplex PCR; TCRdb has only the in-frame clones, and not every one. The sample lists about 80,000 clones; roughly 84% were seen once. Sequencing used blood. The receptors were gathered from a person aged 18 to 75 in good health.

This chain joins TRBV12-5 and TRBJ2-2; 9 nucleotides match TRBD1. This CDR3 comprises 16 residues. Germline CDR1 reads LGHNT; CDR2 reads FRNRAP. Germline trimming cut 7 bases from V and 5 bases from J; bases unmatched to any gene: 11. The CDR3 loop is CASVQTGGGKTGELFF. The CDR3 region has the DNA TGTGCTAGTGTTCAAACAGGGGGCGGTAAGACCGGGGAGCTGTTTTTT. The full variable domain, rest sourced from reference TRBV12-5 and TRBJ2-2, is DARVTQTPRHKVTEMGQEVTMRCQPILGHNTVFWYRQTMMQGLELLAYFRNRAPLDDSGMPKDRFSAEMPDATLATLKIQPSEPRDSAVYFCASVQTGGGKTGELFFGEGSRLTVL.

To note about this clone: This may come from a read error, since a much larger clone is one base off. The rearrangement links TRBV25-1 to TRBJ2-7; D remains unclear. From germline, CDR1 is MGHDK and CDR2 SYGVNS. Trimming cost V 1 base and J 3 bases, with 1 base left between them. The CDR3 length is 11 residues. The CDR3 is CASSEFYEQYF. The CDR3 nucleotides read TGTGCCAGCAGTGAATTCTACGAGCAGTACTTC.

The chain couples TRBV9 to TRBJ1-2; the D gene is possibly TRBD1 (5 bases). V was shortened by 0 bases and J by 3 bases, with 9 bases between the two germline ends. CDR3 length equals 14 residues. Germline CDR1 is SGDLS and CDR2 is YYNGEE. As DNA, the CDR3 is TGTGCCAGCAGCGTAGATGTCAGGGACTATGGCTACACCTTC. Translating gives CASSVDVRDYGYTF.

The CDR3 DNA follows: TGTGCCAGCAGCCCGCGGACAGGCGTGTCCACAGATACGCAGTATTTT. Its translation: CASSPRTGVSTDTQYF. The V gene is TRBV7-8, the J gene TRBJ2-3; 7 positions agree with TRBD1. The CDR3 length is 16 residues. The J segment lost 2 bases and the V segment lost 5 bases, leaving 10 bases of the junction unmatched. Per the germline V gene, CDR1 is SGHVS and CDR2 is FQNEAQ.

The rearrangement uses TRBV28 and TRBJ1-2; TRBD1 matches 9 bases. CDR3 length equals 14 residues. Germline assignment: CDR1 MDHEN and CDR2 SYDVKM. Losses at the gene ends were 4 bases for V and 5 bases for J; bases not matched to a gene: 5. The CDR3 loop reads CASSSGQGWYGYTF. In DNA, the CDR3 is TGTGCCAGCAGTTCGGGACAGGGTTGGTATGGCTACACCTTC.

The V gene is TRBV7-6, the J gene TRBJ2-2; D gene uncertain. This CDR3 is built from 16 residues. Trimming cost V 4 bases and J 1 base, with 13 bases left between them. CDR1 and CDR2 from the germline V gene are SGHVS and FNYEAQ. CDR3 DNA: TGTGCCAGCAGCTCGTCCCGGCCTCAGAACACCGGGGAGCTGTTTTTT. It specifies CASSSSRPQNTGELFF.

V usage is TRBV7-2 and J usage is TRBJ1-5; no reliable D call. V was clipped by 4 bases and J by 0 bases, with 10 bases between them. Germline-derived CDR1 and CDR2 are SGHTA and FQGNSA. This CDR3 contains 15 residues. The CDR3, as DNA: TGTGCCAGCAGCTCAGAGATAAATAGCAATCAGCCCCAGCATTTT. Translation: CASSSEINSNQPQHF. Full variable domain (missing parts from reference TRBV7-2 and TRBJ1-5): GAGVSQSPSNKVTEKGKDVELRCDPISGHTALYWYRQSLGQGLEFLIYFQGNSAPDKSGLPSDRFSAERTGGSVSTLTIQRTQQEDSAVYLCASSSEINSNQPQHFGDGTRLSIL.

As DNA, the CDR3 is TGTGCCAGCAGGACTCTAGCGCCAGGGGAGCAGTTCTTC. This sequence encodes CASRTLAPGEQFF. The rearrangement joins TRBV6-5 to TRBJ2-1; the D gene is possibly TRBD2 (6 bases). The CDR3 sequence is 13 residues long. Germline CDR1 MNHEY, CDR2 SVGAGI. Trimming left V 6 bases short and J 10 bases short, with 16 bases between.

This clone appeared a single time. The chain joins TRBV29-1 to TRBJ2-7, with TRBD1 matching 8 bases. CDR3 size: 13 residues. Trimming took 3 bases from V and 1 from J; bases not matched to a gene: 2. CDR1 is SQVTM and CDR2 is ANQGSEA in the germline V gene. CDR3 residues: CSVDGTGSYEQYF. The CDR3 nucleotides read TGCAGCGTTGACGGGACAGGTTCCTACGAGCAGTACTTC.

The genes are TRBV4-3 and TRBJ1-4; D unresolved. This CDR3 spans 15 amino acids. Germline values: CDR1 LGHNA, CDR2 YSLEER. The V end lost 0 bases, the J end lost 0 bases, and 5 bases lay between the germline ends. In DNA, the CDR3 is TGCGCCAGCAGCCAAGATATCGCAACTAATGAAAAACTGTTTTTT. It specifies CASSQDIATNEKLFF.

As concerns this clone: Sequence at one end of the junction differs from germline and may be a read error. V usage is TRBV7-9 and J usage is TRBJ2-4, with 7 bases fitting TRBD1. Germline V gene lookup returns CDR1 SEHNR and CDR2 FQNEAQ (reference sequence). The CDR3 sequence is 11 residues long. This CDR3 reads CASSSAGTDHF. The CDR3 DNA follows: TGTGCCAGCAGCTCAGCCGGGACAGACCACTTC.

V usage is TRBV27 and J usage is TRBJ1-4; D might be TRBD1 (5 bases). There are 15 residues in the CDR3. Germline CDR1 is MNHEY and CDR2 is SMNVEV (reference sequence). Trimming took off 5 bases at V and 1 base at J, with 11 bases between the two ends. Written as DNA, the CDR3 is TGTGCCAGCAGTCCGCACAGGAGAACTAATGAAAAACTGTTTTTT. It codes for CASSPHRRTNEKLFF.

This clone was seen more than once but under ten times. The chain carries TRBV5-8 and TRBJ2-7, with D perhaps TRBD1 (6 bases). Germline CDR1 and CDR2: SGHTS and YDEGEE. V lost 0 bases and J lost 2, with 9 bases in between. The CDR3 sequence is 14 residues long. This CDR3 reads CASSLVQGTYEQYF. The CDR3 DNA is TGTGCCAGCAGCTTGGTACAGGGTACCTACGAGCAGTACTTC.

The rearrangement links TRBV21-1 to TRBJ1-5. TRBV21-1 is shown as a pseudogene. The CDR3 runs 17 residues. The CDR3: CASSKGGDKNEHQPQHF. The DNA of the CDR3 is TGTGCCAGCAGCAAAGGGGGGGACAAGAATGAGCATCAGCCCCAGCATTTT.

This sequence joins TRBV4-3 and TRBJ2-1, with D perhaps TRBD1 (6 bases). The V and J ends lost 1 base and 8 bases respectively, with 9 bases between them. Germline V gene lookup returns CDR1 LGHNA and CDR2 YSLEER. This CDR3 contains 13 residues. This chain's CDR3 is CASSQGQGYEQFF. CDR3 nucleotide sequence: TGCGCCAGCAGCCAAGGGCAGGGGTATGAGCAGTTCTTC.

This sequence joins TRBV15 and TRBJ2-3, with a possible D match to TRBD2 (5 bases). The CDR3 extends over 15 amino acids. The V and J ends lost 0 bases and 0 bases respectively, with 7 bases between them. The V gene's germline CDR1 is LNHNV and CDR2 YYDKDF (reference sequence). The CDR3 protein is CATSRERTSTDTQYF. DNA for the CDR3: TGTGCCACCAGCAGAGAGCGGACTAGCACAGATACGCAGTATTTT.

The V call is TRBV11-3, the J call TRBJ2-1; either TRBD1 or TRBD2 may fit D (5 bases each). The germline V gene has CDR1 SGHNT and CDR2 YENEEA. This CDR3 comprises 15 residues. Trimming cost V 5 bases and J 5 bases, with 16 bases left between them. Here the CDR3 DNA reads TGTGCCAGCAGCCCCGGGGCTAGTCTCCACAATGAGCAGTTCTTC. Amino acids: CASSPGASLHNEQFF.

This chain joins TRBV29-1 and TRBJ2-7, with TRBD2 as a possible D gene (6 bases). This CDR3 spans 13 amino acids. V dropped 1 base and J dropped 3 bases, with 10 bases sitting between them. Germline V CDR1 and CDR2: SQVTM, ANQGSEA. CDR3 nucleotides: TGCAGCGTTGAAGTGGGGGGAGTCTACGAGCAGTACTTC. Translation: CSVEVGGVYEQYF.

This clone was detected only a few times. The chain's CDR3 is CASRRSLWGRNTSYEQYF. CDR3 nucleotide sequence: TGTGCCAGCAGGAGATCCCTATGGGGGCGAAACACATCCTACGAGCAGTACTTC. The chain has TRBV7-2 and TRBJ2-7, with D tentatively TRBD1 (6 bases). Germline V gene data show CDR1 as SGHTA and CDR2 as FQGNSA. There are 18 residues in the CDR3. The ends were cut back, 6 bases at V and 1 base at J, with 25 bases in the middle.

The rearrangement uses TRBV28 and TRBJ2-7; D unresolved. CDR3 size: 13 residues. Per germline, CDR1 MDHEN and CDR2 SYDVKM. Trimming removed 6 bases from V and 3 bases from J, with 12 bases in between. CDR3 region: CASREHSRYEQYF. CDR3 DNA sequence: TGTGCCAGCAGAGAGCACTCCCGCTACGAGCAGTACTTC.

This clone was picked up a small number of times. The chain joins TRBV6-5 to TRBJ2-7; D may be TRBD1 or TRBD2 (5 bases each). V shed 4 bases and J shed 3 bases, with 13 bases lying between them. The CDR3 length is 14 residues. CDR1 is MNHEY, CDR2 SVGAGI, per germline. The CDR3 is CASSSMGVYYEQYF. DNA for the CDR3: TGTGCCAGCAGTTCGATGGGGGTATACTACGAGCAGTACTTC.

The rearrangement uses TRBV5-1 and TRBJ1-2, with a possible D match to TRBD1 (6 bases). Trimming took 0 bases from V and 6 from J, leaving 12 bases between them. Germline loops: CDR1 SGHRS, CDR2 YFSETQ. This CDR3 spans 14 amino acids. CDR3 nucleotides: TGCGCCAGCAGCTTGGCCCTACAGGGAGATGGCTACACCTTC. Its translation is CASSLALQGDGYTF. The whole variable domain, remainder taken from reference TRBV5-1 and TRBJ1-2, is KAGVTQTPRYLIKTRGQQVTLSCSPISGHRSVSWYQQTPGQGLQFLFEYFSETQRNKGNFPGRFSGRQFSNSRSEMNVSTLELGDSALYLCASSLALQGDGYTFGSGTRLTVV.

The chain joins TRBV29-1 to TRBJ1-4, with TRBD1 identical over 9 bases. J gave up 8 bases and V 3 bases, and 4 bases lay outside the gene matches. The CDR3 length is 13 residues. Looked up from germline, CDR1 is SQVTM and CDR2 is ANQGSEA. The chain's CDR3 is CSVDLGQGEKLFF. The CDR3 DNA reads as TGCAGCGTTGACCTAGGACAGGGGGAAAAACTGTTTTTT.